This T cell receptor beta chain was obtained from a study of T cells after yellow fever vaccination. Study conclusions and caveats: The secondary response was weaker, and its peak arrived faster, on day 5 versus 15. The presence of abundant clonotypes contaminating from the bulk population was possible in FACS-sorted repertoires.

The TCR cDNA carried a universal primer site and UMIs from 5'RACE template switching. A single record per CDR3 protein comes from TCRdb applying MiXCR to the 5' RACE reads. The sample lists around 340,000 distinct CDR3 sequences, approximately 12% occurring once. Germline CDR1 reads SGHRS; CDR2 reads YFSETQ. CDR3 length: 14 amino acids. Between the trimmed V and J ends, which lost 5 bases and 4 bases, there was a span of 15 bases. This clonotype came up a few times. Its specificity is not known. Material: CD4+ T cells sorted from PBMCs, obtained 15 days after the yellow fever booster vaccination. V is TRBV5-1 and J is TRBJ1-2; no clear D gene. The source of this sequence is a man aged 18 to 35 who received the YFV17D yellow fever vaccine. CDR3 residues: CASSPPGRSYGYTF. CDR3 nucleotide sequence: TGCGCCAGCAGTCCCCCCGGACGGTCCTATGGCTACACCTTC.